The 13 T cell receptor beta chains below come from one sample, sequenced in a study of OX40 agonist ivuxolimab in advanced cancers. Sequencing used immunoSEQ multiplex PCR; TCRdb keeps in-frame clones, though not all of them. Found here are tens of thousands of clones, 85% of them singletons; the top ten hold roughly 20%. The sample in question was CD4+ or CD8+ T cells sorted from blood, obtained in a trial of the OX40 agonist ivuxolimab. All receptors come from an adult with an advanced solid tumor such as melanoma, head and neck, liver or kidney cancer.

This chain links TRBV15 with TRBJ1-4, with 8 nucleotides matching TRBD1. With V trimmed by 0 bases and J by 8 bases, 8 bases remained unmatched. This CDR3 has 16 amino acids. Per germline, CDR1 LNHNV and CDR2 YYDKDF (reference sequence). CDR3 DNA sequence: TGTGCCACCAGCAGAGAGAAGGACAGGGTGAACGAAAAACTGTTTTTT. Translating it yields CATSREKDRVNEKLFF.

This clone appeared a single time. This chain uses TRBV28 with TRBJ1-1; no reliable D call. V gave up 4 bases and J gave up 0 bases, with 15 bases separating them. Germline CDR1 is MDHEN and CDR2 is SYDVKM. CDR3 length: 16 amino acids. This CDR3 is CASSSIPIRLNTEAFF. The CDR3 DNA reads TGTGCCAGCAGTTCAATCCCGATCCGCCTGAACACTGAAGCTTTCTTT.

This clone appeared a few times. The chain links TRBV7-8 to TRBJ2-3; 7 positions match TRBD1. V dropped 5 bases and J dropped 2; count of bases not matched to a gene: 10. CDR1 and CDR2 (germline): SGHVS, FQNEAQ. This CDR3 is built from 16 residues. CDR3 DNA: TGTGCCAGCAGCACCGACCGGGACAGCTTCACAGATACGCAGTATTTT. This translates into CASSTDRDSFTDTQYF.

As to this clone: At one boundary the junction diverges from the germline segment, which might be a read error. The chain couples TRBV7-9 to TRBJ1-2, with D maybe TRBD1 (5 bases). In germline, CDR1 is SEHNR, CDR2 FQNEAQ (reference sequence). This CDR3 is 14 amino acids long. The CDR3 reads CASSLAGENYGYAF. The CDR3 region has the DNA TGTGCCAGCAGCTTAGCAGGGGAGAACTATGGCTACGCCTTC.

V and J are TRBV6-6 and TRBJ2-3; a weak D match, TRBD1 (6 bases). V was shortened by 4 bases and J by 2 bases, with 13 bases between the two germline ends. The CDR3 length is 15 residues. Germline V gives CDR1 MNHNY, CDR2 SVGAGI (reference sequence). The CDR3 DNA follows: TGTGCCAGCAGTTGGGTGGACAGCCACACAGATACGCAGTATTTT. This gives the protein CASSWVDSHTDTQYF.

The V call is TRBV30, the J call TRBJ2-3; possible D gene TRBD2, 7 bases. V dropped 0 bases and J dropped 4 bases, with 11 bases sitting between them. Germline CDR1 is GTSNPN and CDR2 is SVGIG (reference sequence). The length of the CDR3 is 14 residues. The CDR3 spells CAWSVSGGADTQYF. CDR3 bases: TGTGCCTGGAGTGTCTCGGGGGGCGCAGATACGCAGTATTTT.

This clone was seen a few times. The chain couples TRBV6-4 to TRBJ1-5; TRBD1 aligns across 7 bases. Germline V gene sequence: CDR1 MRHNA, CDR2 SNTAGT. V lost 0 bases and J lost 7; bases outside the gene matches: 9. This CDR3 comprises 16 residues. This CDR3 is CASSDSGQAPGQPQHF. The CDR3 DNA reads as TGTGCCAGCAGTGACTCCGGACAGGCCCCCGGACAGCCCCAGCATTTT.

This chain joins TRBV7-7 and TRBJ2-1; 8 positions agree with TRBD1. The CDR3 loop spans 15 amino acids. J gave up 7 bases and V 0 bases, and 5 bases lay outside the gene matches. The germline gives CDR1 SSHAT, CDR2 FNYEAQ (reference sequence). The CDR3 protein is CASSLAPGGMNEQFF. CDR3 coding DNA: TGTGCCAGCAGCTTAGCCCCAGGGGGCATGAATGAGCAGTTCTTC.

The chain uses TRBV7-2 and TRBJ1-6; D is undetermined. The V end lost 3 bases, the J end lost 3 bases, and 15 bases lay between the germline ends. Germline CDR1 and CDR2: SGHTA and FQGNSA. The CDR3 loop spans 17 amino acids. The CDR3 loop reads CASSFNRGRLYNSPLHF. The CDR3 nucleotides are TGTGCCAGCAGCTTCAATCGAGGGCGACTCTATAATTCACCCCTCCACTTT.

The CDR3 spells CASRDSRTARDEQYF. The CDR3 region has the DNA TGTGCCAGCAGGGATTCGAGGACAGCCCGGGACGAGCAGTACTTC. The chain links TRBV6-6 to TRBJ2-7; a weak D match, TRBD1 (6 bases). This CDR3 has 15 residues. Trimming shortened V by 6 bases and J by 5 bases, and 20 bases separated the two germline ends. From germline, CDR1 is MNHNY and CDR2 SVGAGI (reference sequence).

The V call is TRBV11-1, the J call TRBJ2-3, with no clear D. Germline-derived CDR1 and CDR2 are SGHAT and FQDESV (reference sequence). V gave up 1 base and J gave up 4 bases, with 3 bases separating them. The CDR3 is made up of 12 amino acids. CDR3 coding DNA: TGTGCCAGCAGCTTAGAAGCAGATACGCAGTATTTT. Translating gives CASSLEADTQYF.

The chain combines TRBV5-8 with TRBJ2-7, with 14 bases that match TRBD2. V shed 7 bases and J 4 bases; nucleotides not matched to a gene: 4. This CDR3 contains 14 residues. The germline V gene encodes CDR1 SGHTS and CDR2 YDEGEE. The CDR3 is CASPRTSGGYEQYF. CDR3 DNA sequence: TGTGCCAGCCCTCGGACTAGCGGGGGGTACGAGCAGTACTTC.

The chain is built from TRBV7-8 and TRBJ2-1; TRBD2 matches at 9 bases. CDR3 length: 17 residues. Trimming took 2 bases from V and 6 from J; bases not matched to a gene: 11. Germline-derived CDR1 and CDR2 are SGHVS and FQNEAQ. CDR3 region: CASSLFRRGGTPNEQFF. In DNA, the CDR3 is TGTGCCAGCAGCTTATTTCGGCGGGGGGGGACGCCCAATGAGCAGTTCTTC.